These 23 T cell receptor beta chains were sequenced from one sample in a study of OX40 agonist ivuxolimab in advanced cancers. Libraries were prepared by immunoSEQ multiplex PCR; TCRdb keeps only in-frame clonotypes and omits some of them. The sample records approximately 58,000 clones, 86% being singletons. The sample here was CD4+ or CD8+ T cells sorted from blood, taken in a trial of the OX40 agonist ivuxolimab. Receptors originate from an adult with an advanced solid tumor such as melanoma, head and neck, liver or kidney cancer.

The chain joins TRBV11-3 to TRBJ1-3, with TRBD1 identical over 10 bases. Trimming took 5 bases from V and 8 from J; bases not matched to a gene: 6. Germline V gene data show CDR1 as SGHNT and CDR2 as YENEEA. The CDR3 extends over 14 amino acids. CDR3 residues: CASSPGTGADTIYF. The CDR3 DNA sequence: TGTGCCAGCAGCCCCGGGACAGGGGCGGACACCATATATTTT. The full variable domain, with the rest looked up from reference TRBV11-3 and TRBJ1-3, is EAGVVQSPRYKIIEKKQPVAFWCNPISGHNTLYWYLQNLGQGPELLIRYENEEAVDDSQLPKDRFSAERLKGVDSTLKIQPAELGDSAVYLCASSPGTGADTIYFGEGSWLTVV.

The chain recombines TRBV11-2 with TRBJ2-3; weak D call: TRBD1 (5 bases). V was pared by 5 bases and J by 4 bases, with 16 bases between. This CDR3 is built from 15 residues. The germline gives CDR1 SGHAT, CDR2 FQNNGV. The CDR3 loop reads CASSPDPGRPDTQYF. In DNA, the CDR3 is TGTGCCAGCAGCCCAGACCCAGGGCGCCCAGATACGCAGTATTTT.

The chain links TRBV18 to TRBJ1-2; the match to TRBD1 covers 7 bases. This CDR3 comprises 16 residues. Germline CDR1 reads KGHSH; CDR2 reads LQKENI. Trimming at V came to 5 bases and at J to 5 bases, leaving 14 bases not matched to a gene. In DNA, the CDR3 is TGTGCCAGCTCAACTCAAAGACAGGGCCTTTCGTATGGCTACACCTTC. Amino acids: CASSTQRQGLSYGYTF.

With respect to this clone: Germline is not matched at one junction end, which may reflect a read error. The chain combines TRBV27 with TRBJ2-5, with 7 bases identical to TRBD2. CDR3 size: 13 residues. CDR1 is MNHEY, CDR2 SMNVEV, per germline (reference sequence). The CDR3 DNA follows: TGTGCCAGCAGTTGGAGGGCGGGAGAGGCCCAGTACTTC. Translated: CASSWRAGEAQYF.

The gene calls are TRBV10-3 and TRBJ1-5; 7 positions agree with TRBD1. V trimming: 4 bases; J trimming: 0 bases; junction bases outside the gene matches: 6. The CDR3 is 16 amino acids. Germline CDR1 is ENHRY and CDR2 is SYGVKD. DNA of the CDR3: TGTGCCATCAGTGTCTCCGGGACAGATAGCAATCAGCCCCAGCATTTT. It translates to CAISVSGTDSNQPQHF.

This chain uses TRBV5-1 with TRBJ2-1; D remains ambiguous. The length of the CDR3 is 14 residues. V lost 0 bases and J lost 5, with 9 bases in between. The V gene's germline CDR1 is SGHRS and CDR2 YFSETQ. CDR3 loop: CASSLAGSNNEQFF. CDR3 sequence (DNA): TGCGCCAGCAGCTTGGCAGGCAGTAACAATGAGCAGTTCTTC.

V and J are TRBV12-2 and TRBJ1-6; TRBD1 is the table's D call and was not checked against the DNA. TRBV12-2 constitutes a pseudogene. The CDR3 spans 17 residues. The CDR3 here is CASRFDRVFTYNSPLHF. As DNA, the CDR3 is TGTGCAAGTCGCTTCGACAGGGTCTTCACCTATAATTCACCCCTCCACTTT.

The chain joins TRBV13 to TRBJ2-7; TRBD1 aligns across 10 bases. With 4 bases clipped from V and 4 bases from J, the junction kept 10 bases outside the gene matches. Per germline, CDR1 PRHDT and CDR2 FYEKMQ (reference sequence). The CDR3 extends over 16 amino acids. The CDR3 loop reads CASSSPGQGGRYEQYF. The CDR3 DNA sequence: TGTGCCAGCAGCTCCCCAGGACAGGGGGGACGGTACGAGCAGTACTTC.

The CDR3 DNA reads TGCGCCAGCAGCCAGTGGAGGAGGGAGGATGAAAAACTGTTTTTT. This translates into CASSQWRREDEKLFF. V gene TRBV4-1 combines with J gene TRBJ1-4; D call uncertain. Per the germline V gene, CDR1 is MGHRA and CDR2 is YSYEKL. The CDR3 sequence is 15 residues long. V dropped 3 bases and J dropped 6 bases, with 14 bases sitting between them.

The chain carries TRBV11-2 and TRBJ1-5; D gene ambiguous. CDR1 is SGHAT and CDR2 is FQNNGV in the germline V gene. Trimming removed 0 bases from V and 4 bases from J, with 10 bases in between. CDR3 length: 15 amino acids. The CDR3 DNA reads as TGTGCCAGCAGCTTAGAGCCACCCCCAAATCAGCCCCAGCATTTT. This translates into CASSLEPPPNQPQHF.

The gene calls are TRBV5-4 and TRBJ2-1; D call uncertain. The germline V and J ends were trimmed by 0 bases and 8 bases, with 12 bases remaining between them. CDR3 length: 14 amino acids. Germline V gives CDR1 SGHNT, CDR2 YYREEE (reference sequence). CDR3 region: CASSLAFSGYEQFF. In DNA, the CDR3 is TGTGCCAGCAGCTTGGCCTTTTCAGGTTATGAGCAGTTCTTC.

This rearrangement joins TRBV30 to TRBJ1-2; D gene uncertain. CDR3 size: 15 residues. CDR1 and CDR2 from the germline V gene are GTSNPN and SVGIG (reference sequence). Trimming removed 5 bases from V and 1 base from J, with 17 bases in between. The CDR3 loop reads CAWGRIGPVNYGYTF. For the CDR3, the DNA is TGTGCCTGGGGAAGGATCGGGCCCGTTAACTATGGCTACACCTTC. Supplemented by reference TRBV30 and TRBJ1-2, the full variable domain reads SQTIHQWPATLVQPVGSPLSLECTVEGTSNPNLYWYRQAAGRGLQLLFYSVGIGQISSEVPQNLSASRPQDRQFILSSKKLLLSDSGFYLCAWGRIGPVNYGYTFGSGTRLTVV.

CDR3 sequence (DNA): TGTGCCAGCAGTCCGGCACCGGGGCAGGAGGATAATGAAAAACTGTTTTTT. Translating gives CASSPAPGQEDNEKLFF. This chain connects TRBV28 to TRBJ1-4; possible D gene TRBD1, 5 bases. Germline-derived CDR1 and CDR2 are MDHEN and SYDVKM. The length of the CDR3 is 17 residues. V dropped 5 bases and J dropped 4 bases, with 20 bases sitting between them.

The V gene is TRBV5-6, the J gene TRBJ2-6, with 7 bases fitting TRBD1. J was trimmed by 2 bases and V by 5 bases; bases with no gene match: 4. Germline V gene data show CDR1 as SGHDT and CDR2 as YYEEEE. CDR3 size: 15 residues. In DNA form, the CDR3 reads TGTGCCAGCAGACTCGACAGGGCTGGGGCCAACGTCCTGACTTTC. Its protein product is CASRLDRAGANVLTF. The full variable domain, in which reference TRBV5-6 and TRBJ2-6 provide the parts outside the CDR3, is DAGVTQSPTHLIKTRGQQVTLRCSPKSGHDTVSWYQQALGQGPQFIFQYYEEEERQRGNFPDRFSGHQFPNYSSELNVNALLLGDSALYLCASRLDRAGANVLTFGAGSRLTVL.

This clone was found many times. The CDR3 spells CASSRVRGRGYNSPLHF. CDR3 sequence (DNA): TGTGCCAGCAGCCGCGTTAGAGGCAGGGGTTATAATTCACCCCTCCACTTT. This chain uses TRBV6-9 with TRBJ1-6; possible D gene TRBD1, 6 bases. The germline V gene has CDR1 MNHGY and CDR2 SVAAGI. Trimming left V 6 bases short and J 4 bases short, with 19 bases between. The CDR3 runs 17 residues.

The CDR3 spells CASSKYRERGRETQYF. The CDR3 nucleotides are TGTGCCAGCAGCAAATACAGGGAGAGGGGGCGAGAGACCCAGTACTTC. The chain combines TRBV21-1 with TRBJ2-5; TRBD1, the table's D call, was not compared with the DNA. TRBV21-1 is listed as a pseudogene. This CDR3 has 16 amino acids.

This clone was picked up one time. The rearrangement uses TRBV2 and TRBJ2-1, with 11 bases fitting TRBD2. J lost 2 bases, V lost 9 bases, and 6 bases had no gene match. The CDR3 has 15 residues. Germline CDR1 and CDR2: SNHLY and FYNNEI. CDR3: CASTSGGLTYNEQFF. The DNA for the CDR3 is TGTGCCAGTACTAGCGGGGGTCTTACCTACAATGAGCAGTTCTTC.

The CDR3 DNA reads TGTGCCAGCTCACCACGGTACGAGGAGACCCAGTACTTC. Its translation: CASSPRYEETQYF. The genes are TRBV18 and TRBJ2-5; D gene unclear. The CDR3 extends over 13 amino acids. The V gene lost 1 base and the J gene lost 5 bases, with 8 bases spanning the gap. Germline CDR1 and CDR2: KGHSH and LQKENI.

CDR3 loop: CASSPLSSGGPDTQYF. DNA for the CDR3: TGTGCCAGCTCACCCTTGTCTAGCGGGGGACCCGATACGCAGTATTTT. The rearrangement uses TRBV18 and TRBJ2-3, with 10 bases matching TRBD2. Germline V CDR1 and CDR2: KGHSH, LQKENI. This CDR3 has 16 amino acids. V lost 3 bases, J lost 6 bases, and 9 bases stayed unmatched.

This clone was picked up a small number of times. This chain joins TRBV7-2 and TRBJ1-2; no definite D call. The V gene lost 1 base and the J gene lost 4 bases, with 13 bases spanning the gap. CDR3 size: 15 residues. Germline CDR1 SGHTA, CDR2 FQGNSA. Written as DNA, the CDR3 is TGTGCCAGCAGCTTAGAAGTAGGGCCCTCCTATGGCTACACCTTC. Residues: CASSLEVGPSYGYTF.

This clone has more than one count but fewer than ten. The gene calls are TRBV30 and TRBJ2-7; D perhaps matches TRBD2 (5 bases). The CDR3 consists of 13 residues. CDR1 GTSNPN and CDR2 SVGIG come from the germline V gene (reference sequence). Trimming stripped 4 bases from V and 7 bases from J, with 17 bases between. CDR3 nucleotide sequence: TGTGCCTGGATGGAGATGGACTCCCGAGAGCAGTACTTC. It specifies CAWMEMDSREQYF.

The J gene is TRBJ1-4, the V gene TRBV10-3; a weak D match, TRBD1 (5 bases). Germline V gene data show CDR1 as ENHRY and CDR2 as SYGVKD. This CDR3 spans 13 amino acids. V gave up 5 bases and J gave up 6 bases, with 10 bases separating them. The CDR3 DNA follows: TGTGCCATCAGTCCCAGGGATGATGAAAAACTGTTTTTT. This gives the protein CAISPRDDEKLFF.

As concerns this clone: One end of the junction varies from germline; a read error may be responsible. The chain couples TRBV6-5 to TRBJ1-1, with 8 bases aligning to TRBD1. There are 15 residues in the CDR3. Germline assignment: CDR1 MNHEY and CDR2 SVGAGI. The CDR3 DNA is TGTGCCAGCAGTTCAGGGGGCGGGGGGAACCCTGAAGCTTTCTTT. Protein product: CASSSGGGGNPEAFF.